The entry below gives a single TCR beta chain sequence along with its context. The data were obtained in a study of Ad26.COV2.S vaccination and SARS-CoV-2 variants. Treatment given: 15 to 20 received Ad26.COV2.S at low or high dose, single or two shots; about 5 received placebo; per-sample allocation not given. Sampling was done on day 63 after the first vaccine or placebo injection. Generated by immunoSEQ multiplex PCR, the TCRdb table keeps only in-frame clones and is missing some. Of hundreds of thousands of clones in the sample, about 88% are singletons; the top ten hold about 6.4%. CDR3 length equals 13 residues. J was trimmed by 4 bases and V by 5 bases; bases with no gene match: 3. Germline CDR1 reads MDHEN; CDR2 reads SYDVKM.

This sequence originates from a person aged 18-60 years who received the Ad26.COV2.S COVID-19 vaccine or a placebo. The V and J genes are TRBV28 and TRBJ2-7; 9 bases fit TRBD1. The specimen comprised peripheral blood, sampled in a trial of Ad26.COV2.S vaccine versus placebo. CDR3 sequence: CASSDRGGYEQYF. CDR3 nucleotide sequence: TGTGCCAGCAGTGACAGGGGGGGATACGAGCAGTACTTC.